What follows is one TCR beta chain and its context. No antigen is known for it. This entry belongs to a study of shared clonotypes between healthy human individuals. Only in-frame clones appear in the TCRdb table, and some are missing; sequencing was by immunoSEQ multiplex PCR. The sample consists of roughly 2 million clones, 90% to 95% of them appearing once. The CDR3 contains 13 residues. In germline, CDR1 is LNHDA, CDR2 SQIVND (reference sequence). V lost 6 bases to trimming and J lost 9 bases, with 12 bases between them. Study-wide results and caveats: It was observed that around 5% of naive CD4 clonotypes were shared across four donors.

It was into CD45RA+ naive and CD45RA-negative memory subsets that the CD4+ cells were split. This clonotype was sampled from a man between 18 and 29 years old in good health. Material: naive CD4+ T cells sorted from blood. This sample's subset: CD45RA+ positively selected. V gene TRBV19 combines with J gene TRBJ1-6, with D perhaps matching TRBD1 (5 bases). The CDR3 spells CASRLGHSSPLHF. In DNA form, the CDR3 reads TGTGCCAGTAGGCTCGGACACTCTTCACCCCTCCACTTT.